The 14 T cell receptor beta chains given below trace back to one sample, sequenced in a study of shared clonotypes between healthy human individuals. Using immunoSEQ multiplex PCR, the repertoire was profiled, and TCRdb retains in-frame clones only, with some absent. Of roughly 650,000 clones in the sample, around 97% were seen once. The sequencing sample was made of naive CD4+ T cells sorted from blood. The sample's subset: CD45RA+ positively selected. The receptors here all came from a woman in her 30s in good health.

V gene TRBV25-1 combines with J gene TRBJ1-6; D is possibly TRBD1 (6 bases). The CDR3 length is 16 residues. Trimming left V 0 bases short and J 8 bases short, with 14 bases between. Germline lookup yields CDR1 MGHDK and CDR2 SYGVNS. The CDR3 spells CASSEYIAAGDSPLHF. The CDR3 DNA reads as TGTGCCAGCAGTGAATATATAGCGGCAGGGGATTCACCCCTCCACTTT.

This chain links TRBV9 with TRBJ1-2, with a possible D match to TRBD1 (6 bases). The V and J ends lost 4 bases and 3 bases respectively, with 13 bases between them. This CDR3 comprises 14 residues. The germline gives CDR1 SGDLS, CDR2 YYNGEE. The CDR3 bases are TGTGCCAGCAGCTTCCTGGACAGTCACTATGGCTACACCTTC. Encoded protein: CASSFLDSHYGYTF. The full variable domain, completed using reference TRBV9 and TRBJ1-2, is DSGVTQTPKHLITATGQRVTLRCSPRSGDLSVYWYQQSLDQGLQFLIQYYNGEERAKGNILERFSAQQFPDLHSELNLSSLELGDSALYFCASSFLDSHYGYTFGSGTRLTVV.

As for this clone: Other DNA sequences in this specimen translate into the identical CDR3. The chain carries TRBV18 and TRBJ2-5; tentative D call: TRBD2 (5 bases). With 3 bases removed from V and 5 bases from J, the gap between germline ends came to 10 bases. The CDR3 runs 13 residues. In germline, CDR1 is KGHSH, CDR2 LQKENI. DNA of the CDR3: TGTGCCAGCTCACCGGGAGTGGAGGAGACCCAGTACTTC. It encodes CASSPGVEETQYF.

The chain carries TRBV7-9 and TRBJ2-1; D unresolved. V dropped 5 bases and J dropped 8 bases, with 19 bases sitting between them. This CDR3 spans 15 amino acids. Germline CDR1 SEHNR, CDR2 FQNEAQ (reference sequence). The CDR3 sequence: CASSHLLRGPHEQFF. The CDR3, as DNA: TGTGCCAGCAGCCATCTTTTGAGAGGACCCCATGAGCAGTTCTTC.

This chain joins TRBV6-1 and TRBJ1-3; 9 bases align to TRBD1. The CDR3 is 14 residues long. The V gene end was trimmed by 7 bases and the J gene end by 0 bases; junction bases not matched to a gene: 1. Looked up from germline, CDR1 is MNHNS and CDR2 is SASEGT. The chain's CDR3 is CASMDRGSGNTIYF. The CDR3, as DNA: TGTGCCAGCATGGACAGGGGCTCTGGAAACACCATATATTTT.

This chain joins TRBV6-1 and TRBJ2-6; 8 bases map to TRBD1. The CDR3 is made up of 18 amino acids. V was clipped by 2 bases and J by 5 bases; unmatched bases: 11. Per the germline V gene, CDR1 is MNHNS and CDR2 is SASEGT. The CDR3 sequence: CASSEMGQDLFRANVLTF. The DNA for the CDR3 is TGTGCCAGCAGTGAAATGGGACAGGATCTCTTTAGGGCCAACGTCCTGACTTTC.

The V gene is TRBV28, the J gene TRBJ2-5, with a tentative D call TRBD2 (5 bases). V was clipped by 2 bases and J by 11 bases, with 9 bases between them. CDR1 and CDR2 from the germline V gene are MDHEN and SYDVKM. CDR3 length: 11 amino acids. CDR3 loop: CASSLRGEQYF. The CDR3, as DNA: TGTGCCAGCAGTTTACGGGGTGAGCAGTACTTC.

The chain couples TRBV18 to TRBJ1-4, with 9 bases identical to TRBD1. After removal of 5 bases from V and 8 bases from J, the junction contained 9 bases not matched to a gene. CDR1 KGHSH and CDR2 LQKENI come from the germline V gene. The CDR3 covers 15 residues. CDR3 DNA sequence: TGTGCCAGCTCAGAAGCGGACAGGGGAATGGAAAAACTGTTTTTT. It encodes CASSEADRGMEKLFF.

This clone was seen only once. The genes are TRBV5-6 and TRBJ2-5, with TRBD2 matching 7 bases. Looked up from germline, CDR1 is SGHDT and CDR2 is YYEEEE. V shed 4 bases and J 4 bases; nucleotides not matched to a gene: 4. The CDR3 spans 13 residues. The CDR3 sequence is CASSPGTTETQYF. The CDR3 DNA reads TGTGCCAGCAGCCCAGGGACTACAGAGACCCAGTACTTC. The full variable domain, with the rest looked up from reference TRBV5-6 and TRBJ2-5, is DAGVTQSPTHLIKTRGQQVTLRCSPKSGHDTVSWYQQALGQGPQFIFQYYEEEERQRGNFPDRFSGHQFPNYSSELNVNALLLGDSALYLCASSPGTTETQYFGPGTRLLVL.

The chain employs TRBV5-1 and TRBJ1-1; D gene unclear. The V gene lost 4 bases and the J gene lost 0 bases, with 7 bases spanning the gap. The CDR3 is 13 residues long. Per the germline V gene, CDR1 is SGHRS and CDR2 is YFSETQ. DNA for the CDR3: TGCGCCAGCAGCAGCATTGTGAACACTGAAGCTTTCTTT. Protein product: CASSSIVNTEAFF. Together with reference TRBV5-1 and TRBJ1-1, the CDR3 gives the full variable domain: KAGVTQTPRYLIKTRGQQVTLSCSPISGHRSVSWYQQTPGQGLQFLFEYFSETQRNKGNFPGRFSGRQFSNSRSEMNVSTLELGDSALYLCASSSIVNTEAFFGQGTRLTVV.

The chain couples TRBV28 to TRBJ1-3, with a tentative D call TRBD1 (5 bases). The germline V gene encodes CDR1 MDHEN and CDR2 SYDVKM. The CDR3 loop spans 15 amino acids. Trimming removed 6 bases from V and 2 bases from J, with 14 bases in between. The chain's CDR3 is CASRPLGETGNTIYF. CDR3 coding DNA: TGTGCCAGCAGACCCCTAGGGGAGACTGGAAACACCATATATTTT.

The genes are TRBV7-2 and TRBJ1-5; possible D gene TRBD1, 5 bases. The CDR3 sequence is 16 residues long. V was cut by 1 base and J by 5 bases, with 15 bases left in between. CDR1 is SGHTA, CDR2 FQGNSA, per germline. The CDR3 region is CASSLGALRGYQPQHF. CDR3 sequence (DNA): TGTGCCAGCAGCTTAGGAGCTCTGCGGGGGTATCAGCCCCAGCATTTT.

This chain uses TRBV5-1 with TRBJ2-2, with 10 bases aligning to TRBD2. Germline lookup yields CDR1 SGHRS and CDR2 YFSETQ. The length of the CDR3 is 15 residues. Trimming cost V 1 base and J 6 bases; bases outside gene matches: 3. CDR3 nucleotide sequence: TGCGCCAGCAGCTTGATAGCGGGAGGCTCCGGGGAGCTGTTTTTT. Translation gives CASSLIAGGSGELFF.

The rearrangement links TRBV2 to TRBJ1-5, with TRBD1 matching 10 bases. Germline CDR1 SNHLY, CDR2 FYNNEI. V lost 4 bases, J lost 6 bases, and 3 bases stayed unmatched. The CDR3 sequence is 14 residues long. The DNA for the CDR3 is TGTGCCAGCAGTGGACAGGGGGCTAGTCAGCCCCAGCATTTT. Translated, it gives CASSGQGASQPQHF.